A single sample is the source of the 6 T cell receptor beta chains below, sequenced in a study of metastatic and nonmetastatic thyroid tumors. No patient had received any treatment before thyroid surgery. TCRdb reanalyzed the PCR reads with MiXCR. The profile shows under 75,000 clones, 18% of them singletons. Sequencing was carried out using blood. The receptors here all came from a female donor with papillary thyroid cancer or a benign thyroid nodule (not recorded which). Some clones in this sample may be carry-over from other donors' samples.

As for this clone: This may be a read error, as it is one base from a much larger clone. CDR3 sequence (DNA): TGCGCCAGCAGCATGTCAGGGGTCACTGAAGCTTTCTTT. It specifies CASSMSGVTEAFF. This chain joins TRBV5-1 and TRBJ1-1; tentative D call: TRBD1 (6 bases). CDR3 size: 13 residues. The V gene's germline CDR1 is SGHRS and CDR2 YFSETQ. Trimming stripped 4 bases from V and 4 bases from J, with 11 bases between.

CDR3 sequence reads: CASKKDRGGETQYF. CDR3 DNA: TGCGCCAGCAAAAAGGACCGGGGCGGGGAGACCCAGTACTTC. The genes are TRBV5-1 and TRBJ2-5; the D call may be TRBD1 or TRBD2 (5 bases each). This CDR3 comprises 14 residues. Germline-derived CDR1 and CDR2 are SGHRS and YFSETQ. V lost 6 bases and J 5 bases, leaving 17 bases between the germline ends.

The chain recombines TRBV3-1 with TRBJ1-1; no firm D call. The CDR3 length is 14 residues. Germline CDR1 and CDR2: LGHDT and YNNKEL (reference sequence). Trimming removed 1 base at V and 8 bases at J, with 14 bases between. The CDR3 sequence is CASSQVGRFGEAFF. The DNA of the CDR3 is TGTGCCAGCAGCCAAGTCGGCAGATTCGGGGAAGCTTTCTTT.

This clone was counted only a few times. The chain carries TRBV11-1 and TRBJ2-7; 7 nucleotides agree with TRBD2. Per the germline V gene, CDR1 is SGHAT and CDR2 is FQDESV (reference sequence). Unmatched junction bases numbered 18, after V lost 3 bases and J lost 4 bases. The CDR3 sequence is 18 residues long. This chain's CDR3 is CASSLGGVSHLRGYEQYF. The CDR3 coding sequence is TGTGCCAGCAGCTTGGGGGGGGTGTCTCACCTCAGAGGGTACGAGCAGTACTTC.

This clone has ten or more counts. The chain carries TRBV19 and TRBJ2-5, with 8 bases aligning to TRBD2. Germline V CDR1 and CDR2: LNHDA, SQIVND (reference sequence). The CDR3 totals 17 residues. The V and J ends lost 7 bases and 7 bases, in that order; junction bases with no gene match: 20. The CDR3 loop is CASKASGSLGDTRTQYF. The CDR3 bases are TGTGCCAGTAAGGCCAGCGGGAGCTTGGGGGATACTAGGACCCAGTACTTC.

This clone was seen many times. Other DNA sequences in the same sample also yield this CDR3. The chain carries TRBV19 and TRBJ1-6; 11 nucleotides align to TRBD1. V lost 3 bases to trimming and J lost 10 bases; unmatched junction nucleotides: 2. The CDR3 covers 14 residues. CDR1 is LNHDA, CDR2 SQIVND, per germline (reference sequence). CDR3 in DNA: TGTGCCAGTAGTATCGGGACAGGGGGATCACCCCTCCACTTT. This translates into CASSIGTGGSPLHF.